The clone carrying this T cell receptor beta chain was picked up a small number of times. What it binds is unknown. The CDR3 covers 12 residues. V was cut by 2 bases and J by 6 bases, with 7 bases left in between. Germline CDR1 reads SEHNR; CDR2 reads FQNEAQ (reference sequence). Profiled with immunoSEQ multiplex PCR; TCRdb holds only in-frame clones, not every one. This sample yields some 130,000 clones, of which approximately 90% are seen a single time; 9.5% belongs to the top ten. This entry is derived from a study of T cell responses to AZD1222 COVID-19 vaccine. Findings and caveats of the study: Most donors were white British and more were female, and clonal diversity was possibly underestimated. Sampling captured repertoires only after the peak T cell response. Two doses of AZD1222 preceded a rise in Spike-specific TCR breadth and depth.

Samples with a second dose at about 4 or about 12 weeks were pooled together. Sequenced material: peripheral blood, taken 28 days after the second AZD1222 dose. This chain uses TRBV7-9 with TRBJ1-1; no definite D call. The sequence derives from an adult who received the AZD1222 COVID-19 vaccine. Here the CDR3 reads CASSLSYPEAFF. The CDR3, as DNA: TGTGCCAGCAGCTTAAGTTACCCTGAAGCTTTCTTT.